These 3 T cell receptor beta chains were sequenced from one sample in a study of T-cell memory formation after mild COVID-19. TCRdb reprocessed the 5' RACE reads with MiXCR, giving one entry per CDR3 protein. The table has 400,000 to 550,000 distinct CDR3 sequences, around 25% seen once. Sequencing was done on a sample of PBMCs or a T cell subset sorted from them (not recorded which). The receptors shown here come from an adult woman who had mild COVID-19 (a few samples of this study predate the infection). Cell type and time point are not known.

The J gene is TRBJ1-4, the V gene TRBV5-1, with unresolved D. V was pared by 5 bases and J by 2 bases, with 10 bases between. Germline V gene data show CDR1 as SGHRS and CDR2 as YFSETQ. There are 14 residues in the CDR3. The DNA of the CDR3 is TGCGCCAGCAGTTCCGGTAGGACTAATGAAAAACTGTTTTTT. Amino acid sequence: CASSSGRTNEKLFF.

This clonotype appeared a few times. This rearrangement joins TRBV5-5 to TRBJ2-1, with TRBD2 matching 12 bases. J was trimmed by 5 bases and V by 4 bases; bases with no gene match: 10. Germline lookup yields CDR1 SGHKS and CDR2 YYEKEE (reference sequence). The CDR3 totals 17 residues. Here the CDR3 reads CASSLRVTSGGHNEQFF. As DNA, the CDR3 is TGTGCCAGCAGCCTAAGGGTGACTAGCGGGGGACACAATGAGCAGTTCTTC.

CDR3 in amino acids: CASSIRTLIQEQYF. DNA of the CDR3: TGCGCCAGCAGCATCCGGACTCTTATTCAGGAGCAGTACTTC. The V call is TRBV5-1, the J call TRBJ2-7, with a possible D match to TRBD2 (5 bases). V was pared by 4 bases and J by 7 bases, with 18 bases between. Germline V gene lookup returns CDR1 SGHRS and CDR2 YFSETQ. The CDR3 extends over 14 amino acids.